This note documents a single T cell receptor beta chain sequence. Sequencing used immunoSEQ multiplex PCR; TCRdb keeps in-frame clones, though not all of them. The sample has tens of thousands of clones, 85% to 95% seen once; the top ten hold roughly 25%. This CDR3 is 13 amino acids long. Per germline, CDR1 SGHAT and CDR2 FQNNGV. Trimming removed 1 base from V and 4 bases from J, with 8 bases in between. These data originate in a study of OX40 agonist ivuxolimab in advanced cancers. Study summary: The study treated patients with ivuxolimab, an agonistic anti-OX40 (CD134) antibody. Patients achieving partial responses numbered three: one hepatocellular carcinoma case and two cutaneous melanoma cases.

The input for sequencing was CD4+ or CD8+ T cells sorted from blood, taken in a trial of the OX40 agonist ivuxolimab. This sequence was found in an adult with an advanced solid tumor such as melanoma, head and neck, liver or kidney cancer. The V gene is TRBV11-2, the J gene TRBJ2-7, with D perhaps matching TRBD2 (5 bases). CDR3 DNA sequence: TGTGCCAGCAGCTTAGGGACGGGGTACGAGCAGTACTTC. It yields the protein CASSLGTGYEQYF.